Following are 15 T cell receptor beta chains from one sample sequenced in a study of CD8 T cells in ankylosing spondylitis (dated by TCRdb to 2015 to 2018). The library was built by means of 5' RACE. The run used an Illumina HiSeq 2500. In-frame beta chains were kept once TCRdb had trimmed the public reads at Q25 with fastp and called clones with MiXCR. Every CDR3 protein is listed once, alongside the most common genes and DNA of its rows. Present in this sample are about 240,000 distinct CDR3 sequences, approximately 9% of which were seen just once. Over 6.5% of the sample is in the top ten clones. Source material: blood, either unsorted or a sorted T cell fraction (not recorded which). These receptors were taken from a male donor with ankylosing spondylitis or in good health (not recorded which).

CDR3 amino acids: CASSPGHLNTGELFF. DNA for the CDR3: TGTGCCAGCAGCCCCGGACACTTGAACACCGGGGAGCTGTTTTTT. V usage is TRBV5-4 and J usage is TRBJ2-2; tentative D call: TRBD1 (5 bases). V was trimmed by 4 bases and J by 1 base, leaving 11 bases between them. This CDR3 comprises 15 residues. Germline lookup yields CDR1 SGHNT and CDR2 YYREEE (reference sequence). Based on the CDR3 plus reference TRBV5-4 and TRBJ2-2, the full variable domain is ETGVTQSPTHLIKTRGQQVTLRCSSQSGHNTVSWYQQALGQGPQFIFQYYREEENGRGNFPPRFSGLQFPNYSSELNVNALELDDSALYLCASSPGHLNTGELFFGEGSRLTVL.

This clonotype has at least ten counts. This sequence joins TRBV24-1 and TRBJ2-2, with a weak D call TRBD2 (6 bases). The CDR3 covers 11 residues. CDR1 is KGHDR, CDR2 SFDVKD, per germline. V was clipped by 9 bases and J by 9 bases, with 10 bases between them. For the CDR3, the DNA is TGTGCCACCTCGGAGGGGAGGGAGCTGTTTTTT. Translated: CATSEGRELFF.

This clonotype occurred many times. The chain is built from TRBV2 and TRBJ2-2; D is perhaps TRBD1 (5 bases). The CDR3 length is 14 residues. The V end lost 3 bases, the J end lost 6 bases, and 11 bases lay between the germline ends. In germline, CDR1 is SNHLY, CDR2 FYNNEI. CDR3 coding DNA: TGTGCCAGCAGTGAGTGGGGCCTGGCCGGGGAGCTGTTTTTT. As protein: CASSEWGLAGELFF.

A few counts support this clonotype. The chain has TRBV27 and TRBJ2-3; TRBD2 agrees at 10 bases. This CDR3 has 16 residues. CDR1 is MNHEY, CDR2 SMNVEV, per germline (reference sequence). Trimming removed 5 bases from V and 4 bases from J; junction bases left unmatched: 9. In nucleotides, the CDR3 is TGTGCCAGCAGTCACACGCTAGCGGGGGTCTCAGATACGCAGTATTTT. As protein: CASSHTLAGVSDTQYF.

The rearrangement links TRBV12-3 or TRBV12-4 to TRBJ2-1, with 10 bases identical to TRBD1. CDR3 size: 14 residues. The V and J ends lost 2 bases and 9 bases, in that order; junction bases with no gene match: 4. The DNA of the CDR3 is TGTGCCAGCAGTTTATCCGGGACAGGGGTTGAGCAGTTCTTC. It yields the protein CASSLSGTGVEQFF.

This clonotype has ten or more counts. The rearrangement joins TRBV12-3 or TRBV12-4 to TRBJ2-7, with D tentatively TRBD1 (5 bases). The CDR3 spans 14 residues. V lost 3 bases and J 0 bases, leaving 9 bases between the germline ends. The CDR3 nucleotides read TGTGCCAGCAGTTTTGGGGCCAACTCCTACGAGCAGTACTTC. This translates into CASSFGANSYEQYF.

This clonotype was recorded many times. CDR3: CASSDIGSTTDTQYF. CDR3 coding DNA: TGTGCCAGCAGTGACATAGGGAGCACCACAGATACGCAGTATTTT. The V call is TRBV12-3 or TRBV12-4, the J call TRBJ2-3; TRBD2 is a possible D gene (5 bases). V was cut by 5 bases and J by 2 bases, with 14 bases left in between. The CDR3 has 15 amino acids.

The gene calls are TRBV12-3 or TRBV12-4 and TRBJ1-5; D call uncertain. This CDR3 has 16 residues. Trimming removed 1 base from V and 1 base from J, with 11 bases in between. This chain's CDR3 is CASSLVGSTSNQPQHF. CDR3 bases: TGTGCCAGCAGTTTAGTGGGGTCGACAAGCAATCAGCCCCAGCATTTT.

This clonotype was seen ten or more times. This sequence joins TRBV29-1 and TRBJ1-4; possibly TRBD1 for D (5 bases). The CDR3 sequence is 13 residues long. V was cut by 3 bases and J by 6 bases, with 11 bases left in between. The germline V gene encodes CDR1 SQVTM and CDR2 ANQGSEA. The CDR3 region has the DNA TGCAGCGTTGAGGCCAGGGATGATGAAAAACTGTTTTTT. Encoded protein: CSVEARDDEKLFF.

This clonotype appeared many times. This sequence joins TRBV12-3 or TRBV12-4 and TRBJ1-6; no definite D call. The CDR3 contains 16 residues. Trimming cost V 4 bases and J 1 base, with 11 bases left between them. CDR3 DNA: TGTGCCAGCAGTTACGGCTGGCTATCCTATAATTCACCCCTCCACTTT. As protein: CASSYGWLSYNSPLHF.

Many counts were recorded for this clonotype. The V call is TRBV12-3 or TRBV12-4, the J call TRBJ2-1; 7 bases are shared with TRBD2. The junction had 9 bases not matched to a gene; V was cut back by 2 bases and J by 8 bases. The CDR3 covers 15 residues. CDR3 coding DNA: TGTGCCAGCAGTTTATTGACCAGGGAGGGCGATGAGCAGTTCTTC. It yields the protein CASSLLTREGDEQFF.

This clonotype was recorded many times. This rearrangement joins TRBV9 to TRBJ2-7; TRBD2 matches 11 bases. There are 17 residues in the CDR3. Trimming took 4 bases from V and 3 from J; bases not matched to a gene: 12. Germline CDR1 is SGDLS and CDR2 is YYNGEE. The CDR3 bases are TGTGCCAGCAGCCCCCAACCCGGGACTAGCGGAGTCTACGAGCAGTACTTC. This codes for CASSPQPGTSGVYEQYF.

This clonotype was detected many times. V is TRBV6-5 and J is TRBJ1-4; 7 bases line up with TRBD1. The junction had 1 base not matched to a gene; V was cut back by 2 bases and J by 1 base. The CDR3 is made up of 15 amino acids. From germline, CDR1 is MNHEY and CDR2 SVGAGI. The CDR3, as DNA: TGTGCCAGCAGTTACCGGGACAGAACTAATGAAAAACTGTTTTTT. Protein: CASSYRDRTNEKLFF.

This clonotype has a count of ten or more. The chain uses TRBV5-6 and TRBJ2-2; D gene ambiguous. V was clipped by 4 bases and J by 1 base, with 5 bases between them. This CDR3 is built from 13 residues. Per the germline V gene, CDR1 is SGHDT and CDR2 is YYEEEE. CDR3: CASSNKNTGELFF. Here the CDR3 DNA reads TGTGCCAGCAGCAACAAGAACACCGGGGAGCTGTTTTTT.

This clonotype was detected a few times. This chain's CDR3 is CASSSEGAYNEQFF. DNA of the CDR3: TGCGCCAGCAGCTCCGAAGGGGCCTACAATGAGCAGTTCTTC. This rearrangement joins TRBV5-1 to TRBJ2-1; weak D call: TRBD1 (5 bases). The CDR3 totals 14 residues. V was trimmed by 3 bases and J by 2 bases, leaving 9 bases between them. Germline V lookup: CDR1 SGHRS, CDR2 YFSETQ.